The rows below give T cell receptor beta chains drawn from one sample of a study of blood T cell repertoires in COVID-19. The assay was immunoSEQ multiplex PCR, and TCRdb's table has in-frame clones only and misses some. The data show 400,000 to 550,000 clones, nearly 90% seen once. Specimen: PBMCs or T cells enriched from blood (not recorded which). The receptors were gathered from a young woman with acute COVID-19. Both conserved end residues are part of each CDR3. Fields, in order: clone size, V gene, D gene, J gene, CDR3 protein, CDR3 DNA. The D gene is left open where the match is weak. Size is omitted from some rows. Given values are once, few, many or a class for expanded clones.

-	TRBV3-1/TRBV3-2	TRBD2	TRBJ2-4	CASSLGGVNIQYF	TGTGCCAGCAGCCTCGGGGGGGTTAACATTCAGTACTTC
-	TRBV7-6	-	TRBJ2-2	CASSQRLQGVNTGELFF	TGTGCCAGCAGCCAACGACTCCAAGGGGTGAACACCGGGGAGCTGTTTTTT
-	TRBV11-3	-	TRBJ2-5	CASSPAGSQETQYF	TGTGCCAGCAGCCCAGCCGGGTCCCAAGAGACCCAGTACTTC
once	TRBV27	TRBD2	TRBJ2-1	CASSFPSGGNSYNEQFF	TGTGCCAGCAGTTTTCCTAGCGGGGGTAACTCCTACAATGAGCAGTTCTTC
few	TRBV19	-	TRBJ1-5	CASSRGGSQPQHF	TGTGCCAGTAGTAGGGGGGGAAGTCAGCCCCAGCATTTT
-	TRBV6-2/TRBV6-3	-	TRBJ1-2	CASSYRGGLDGYTF	TGTGCCAGCAGTTATCGTGGGGGCCTCGATGGCTACACCTTC
once	TRBV12-3/TRBV12-4	-	TRBJ2-4	CASSFQGGIQYF	TGTGCCAGCAGTTTTCAGGGTGGCATTCAGTACTTC
-	TRBV3-1/TRBV3-2	-	TRBJ1-1	CASSQDIGPTEAFF	TGTGCCAGCAGCCAAGATATCGGTCCCACTGAAGCTTTCTTT
-	TRBV25-1	TRBD1	TRBJ1-2	CASTTGEAYGYTF	TGTGCCAGCACAACAGGGGAAGCCTATGGCTACACCTTC
-	TRBV7-8	TRBD1	TRBJ1-5	CASSLADRARYSNQPQHF	TGTGCCAGCAGCTTAGCGGACAGGGCAAGGTATAGCAATCAGCCCCAGCATTTT
-	TRBV15	-	TRBJ2-7	CATSSFTGSYEQYF	TGTGCCACCAGCAGCTTTACAGGGTCCTACGAGCAGTACTTC
-	TRBV5-5	-	TRBJ2-7	CASSFQVSYEQYF	TGTGCCAGCAGCTTCCAGGTTTCCTACGAGCAGTACTTC
once	TRBV6-2/TRBV6-3	TRBD1	TRBJ2-2	CASSSSTGPTGELFF	TGTGCCAGCAGCTCCTCGACAGGGCCCACCGGGGAGCTGTTTTTT
-	TRBV9	-	TRBJ2-3	CASSVAESTDTQYF	TGTGCCAGCAGCGTTGCGGAGAGCACAGATACGCAGTATTTT
-	TRBV3-1/TRBV3-2	TRBD1	TRBJ1-6	CASGLRDRNSPLHF	TGTGCCAGTGGCTTACGGGACAGGAACTCACCCCTCCACTTT
-	TRBV9	-	TRBJ2-1	CASSPSPGGGNNEQFF	TGTGCCAGCAGCCCATCCCCCGGCGGCGGAAACAATGAGCAGTTCTTC
-	TRBV7-9	-	TRBJ2-7	CASSPRGTYEQYF	TGTGCCAGCAGCCCCCGGGGAACCTACGAGCAGTACTTC
-	TRBV10-3	-	TRBJ1-3	CAISPGNPGNTIYF	TGTGCCATCAGCCCCGGGAACCCTGGAAACACCATATATTTT
-	TRBV6-4	-	TRBJ1-6	CASSAGQSYNSPLHF	TGTGCCAGCAGTGCCGGACAGTCCTATAATTCACCCCTCCACTTT
-	TRBV7-9	-	TRBJ1-5	CASSITGLGNQPQHF	TGTGCCAGCAGCATTACAGGGTTAGGCAATCAGCCCCAGCATTTT
-	TRBV10-1	TRBD1	TRBJ1-1	CASSEYRGPSWTEAFF	TGCGCCAGCAGTGAGTACAGGGGACCGTCATGGACTGAAGCTTTCTTT
-	TRBV19	-	TRBJ1-3	CASLSGYHSGNTIYF	TGTGCCAGTCTCTCAGGGTACCACTCTGGAAACACCATATATTTT
-	TRBV19	-	TRBJ1-5	CASSMDTGRQPQHF	TGTGCCAGTAGTATGGATACAGGGCGTCAGCCCCAGCATTTT
-	TRBV10-1	-	TRBJ2-2	CASSDHQNTGELFF	TGCGCCAGCAGTGATCATCAGAACACCGGGGAGCTGTTTTTT
few	TRBV6-2/TRBV6-3	-	TRBJ1-6	CASSYMAQNSPLHF	TGTGCCAGCAGTTATATGGCCCAAAATTCACCCCTCCACTTT
once	TRBV11-3	-	TRBJ2-2	CASQGTNTGELFF	TGTGCCAGCCAGGGTACGAACACCGGGGAGCTGTTTTTT
-	TRBV14	-	TRBJ2-1	CASSQGSNEQFF	TGTGCCAGCAGCCAAGGGAGCAATGAGCAGTTCTTC
-	TRBV5-8	TRBD1	TRBJ2-2	CASSLATGGGNTGELFF	TGTGCCAGCAGCTTGGCAACAGGGGGAGGGAACACCGGGGAGCTGTTTTTT
-	TRBV30	-	TRBJ1-4	CAWSVPGMDEKLFF	TGTGCCTGGAGTGTCCCAGGGATGGATGAAAAACTGTTTTTT
once	TRBV5-4	TRBD1	TRBJ1-2	CASSMEPGQGFYGYTF	TGTGCCAGCAGCATGGAGCCGGGACAGGGTTTCTATGGCTACACCTTC
-	TRBV28	TRBD2	TRBJ2-1	CASSLFRGRDNEQFF	TGTGCCAGCAGTTTATTTCGCGGGAGGGATAATGAGCAGTTCTTC
once	TRBV6-2/TRBV6-3	TRBD1	TRBJ2-7	CASSRAGGYEQYF	TGTGCCAGCAGCCGTGCAGGGGGCTACGAGCAGTACTTC
-	TRBV23-1	-	TRBJ1-1	CASFVTPNTEAFF	TGCGCCAGCTTTGTTACACCGAACACTGAAGCTTTCTTT
-	TRBV27	TRBD2	TRBJ2-5	CASQRLAGGQETQYF	TGTGCCAGCCAAAGACTAGCGGGGGGGCAAGAGACTCAGTACTTC
-	TRBV11-2	TRBD2	TRBJ2-1	CASSLEIAGDNEQFF	TGTGCCAGCAGCTTAGAAATAGCGGGGGACAATGAGCAGTTCTTC
-	TRBV19	-	TRBJ2-7	CASTSGFGEIYEQYF	TGTGCCAGTACCTCGGGGTTTGGGGAAATCTACGAGCAGTACTTC
-	TRBV2	-	TRBJ1-4	CARPKQATNEKLFF	TGTGCCAGACCCAAACAGGCAACTAATGAAAAACTGTTTTTT
-	TRBV4-3	TRBD1	TRBJ2-5	CASSQSPGTGPEWSETQYF	TGCGCCAGCAGCCAAAGTCCCGGGACAGGGCCTGAATGGTCTGAGACCCAGTACTTC
-	TRBV28	-	TRBJ2-3	CASSIRGFGDTQYF	TGTGCCAGCTCGATTCGGGGGTTTGGGGATACGCAGTATTTT
-	TRBV10-1	TRBD1	TRBJ1-4	CASRSGGHEKLFF	TGCGCCAGCAGGTCAGGGGGTCACGAAAAACTGTTTTTT
-	TRBV2	TRBD1	TRBJ1-4	CASRAGTGNEKLFF	TGTGCCAGCAGAGCCGGGACAGGGAACGAAAAACTGTTTTTT
-	TRBV28	-	TRBJ2-1	CASSLSWGGGQFF	TGTGCCAGCAGTTTATCGTGGGGGGGCGGGCAGTTCTTC
-	TRBV3-1/TRBV3-2	-	TRBJ2-2	CASSQDRAGELFF	TGTGCCAGCAGCCAAGACCGGGCCGGGGAGCTGTTTTTT
-	TRBV5-1	-	TRBJ1-2	CASGQGGSGYTF	TGCGCCAGCGGCCAGGGTGGTTCAGGCTACACCTTC
-	TRBV11-2	-	TRBJ1-1	CASSLAKARGAFF	TGTGCCAGCAGCTTAGCCAAGGCCAGAGGAGCTTTCTTT
-	TRBV14	TRBD2	TRBJ2-1	CASSSVAGGPNEQFF	TGTGCCAGCAGCTCCGTAGCGGGGGGGCCCAATGAGCAGTTCTTC
-	TRBV7-7	-	TRBJ2-2	CASSLGQSNTGELFF	TGTGCTAGCAGCCTTGGACAGTCGAACACCGGGGAGCTGTTTTTT
-	TRBV5-1	-	TRBJ1-2	CASSLGGGLDGYTF	TGCGCCAGCAGCTTGGGGGGAGGGCTGGATGGCTACACCTTC
-	TRBV19	TRBD1	TRBJ1-2	CASSRGQTSYGYTF	TGTGCCAGTAGTAGGGGACAGACCTCCTATGGCTACACCTTC
once	TRBV5-5	TRBD1	TRBJ1-3	CASSVRDSGSGNTIYF	TGTGCCAGCAGCGTAAGGGACAGCGGATCGGGAAACACCATATATTTT
-	TRBV7-8	-	TRBJ1-2	CASVGSTGGYTF	TGTGCCAGCGTCGGGTCGACGGGTGGCTACACCTTC
-	TRBV9	TRBD1	TRBJ2-5	CASSAPTGTETQYF	TGTGCCAGCAGCGCTCCGACAGGGACGGAGACCCAGTACTTC
-	TRBV18	-	TRBJ2-7	CASSPQADRTPYEQYF	TGTGCCAGCTCACCACAGGCCGACAGAACGCCCTACGAGCAGTACTTC
-	TRBV5-4	-	TRBJ2-7	CASSLDRNFYEQYF	TGTGCCAGCAGCTTGGACAGAAATTTCTACGAGCAGTACTTC
-	TRBV5-1	-	TRBJ2-7	CASRANPDSSYEQYF	TGCGCCAGCAGGGCGAACCCGGACAGCTCCTACGAGCAGTACTTC
-	TRBV28	TRBD1	TRBJ2-1	CASSLGQGTFF	TGTGCCAGCAGCCTCGGACAGGGGACGTTCTTC
-	TRBV27	-	TRBJ1-6	CASSSGEGNSPLHF	TGTGCCAGTAGCTCAGGGGAGGGGAATTCACCCCTCCACTTT
-	TRBV10-3	TRBD1	TRBJ1-1	CAISLDRDTEAFF	TGTGCCATCAGTCTCGACAGGGACACTGAAGCTTTCTTT
-	TRBV19	-	TRBJ1-5	CASNIPDQPQHF	TGTGCCAGTAATATACCCGATCAGCCCCAGCATTTT